The clone carrying this T cell receptor beta chain was observed a handful of times. Unseparated into fractions, whole blood served as the source from which total RNA was extracted. Looked up from germline, CDR1 is LNHDA and CDR2 is SQIVND (reference sequence). V lost 4 bases and J lost 4, with 13 bases in between. The length of the CDR3 is 15 residues. This specimen belongs to a study of human T cells and chemical hapten exposure. The library labeled individual cDNA molecules by adding unique molecular identifiers to them. Each CDR3 protein gets one entry after TCRdb re-called the reads with MiXCR. The table includes about 120,000 distinct CDR3 sequences, around 9% detected once.

The sample comprised whole blood. This TCR came from a human donor in good health. Some clones in this sample may be carry-over from other donors' samples. The chain recombines TRBV19 with TRBJ2-2; possibly TRBD2 for D (5 bases). CDR3 sequence reads: CASSTSHGVTGELFF. The CDR3 region has the DNA TGTGCCAGTAGTACGTCTCACGGGGTCACCGGGGAGCTGTTTTTT.